This TCR beta chain originates from a study of shared clonotypes between healthy human individuals. TCRdb's table, derived via immunoSEQ multiplex PCR, lists solely in-frame clones and lacks some. The sample records about 2.2 million clones, 93% being singletons. Naive CD8 isolation took CD45RO-negative cells positively selected for CCR7 and excluded terminally differentiated effector memory CD45RA+ cells. This clonotype was sampled from a man aged 18-30 years in good health. Some clones in this sample may be carry-over from other donors' samples. The specimen was naive CD8+ T cells from PBMCs.

DNA for the CDR3: TGTGCCAGCAGCGTACAGGACTTAACCGCCGGGGAGCTGTTTTTT. This gives the protein CASSVQDLTAGELFF. The chain recombines TRBV9 with TRBJ2-2, with TRBD2 as a possible D gene (5 bases). V was trimmed by 1 base and J by 6 bases, leaving 13 bases between them. Germline CDR1 and CDR2: SGDLS and YYNGEE. CDR3 length: 15 residues.